This TCR beta chain appears in the sequencing data of a study of blood T cell repertoires in COVID-19. This clone appeared a few times. The repertoire was sequenced with immunoSEQ multiplex PCR; TCRdb's copy has only in-frame clones and lacks some. There are over 40,000 clones in the sample; about 83% occur only once, and 15% to 20% lies in the top ten. The trim removed 5 bases at V and 7 bases at J, leaving 12 bases unmatched. CDR1 is SGHAT and CDR2 is FQNNGV in the germline V gene. The CDR3 is 16 residues long. The sample taken for sequencing was peripheral blood. The receptor comes from a man aged 40-49 years with acute or convalescent COVID-19. The rearrangement uses TRBV11-2 and TRBJ2-2, with TRBD1 identical over 8 bases. CDR3 protein: CASSQTGAAIIGELFF. The CDR3 DNA sequence: TGTGCCAGCAGCCAGACAGGGGCCGCAATCATCGGGGAGCTGTTTTTT.